The next 10 T cell receptor beta chains were all read from a single sample in a study of response to subunit inactivated influenza vaccine. TCRdb re-called the RT-PCR reads with MiXCR, one entry per CDR3 protein. The repertoire holds approximately 730,000 distinct CDR3 sequences, roughly 14% seen once, with less than 7% in the top ten. Sequenced here: PBMCs from blood, sampled around 14 days before vaccination. The receptor source for this set is a man aged 50 to 59 who received an inactivated influenza vaccine.

The chain joins TRBV29-1 to TRBJ2-1; 10 bases align to TRBD1. The germline V gene encodes CDR1 SQVTM and CDR2 ANQGSEA. The CDR3 has 15 amino acids. The V and J ends lost 8 bases and 7 bases, in that order; junction bases with no gene match: 14. This chain's CDR3 is CSLAPAGQGRNEQFF. CDR3 coding DNA: TGCAGCCTGGCCCCCGCGGGACAGGGGAGGAATGAGCAGTTCTTC.

This clonotype was seen a handful of times. The V and J genes are TRBV9 and TRBJ1-2; TRBD1 might be the D (6 bases). The CDR3 is 15 residues long. V dropped 3 bases and J dropped 5 bases, with 17 bases sitting between them. The germline gives CDR1 SGDLS, CDR2 YYNGEE. The CDR3 sequence: CASSAGAGRGYGYTF. CDR3 in DNA: TGTGCCAGCAGCGCAGGGGCAGGGAGAGGGTATGGCTACACCTTC.

As for this clonotype: A read error may account for a junction end that differs from germline. CDR3 protein: CASSGTSGTETQNF. CDR3 bases: TGCGCCAGCAGCGGAACTAGCGGGACGGAGACCCAGAACTTC. The V and J genes are TRBV5-1 and TRBJ2-5, with 10 bases lining up with TRBD2. The CDR3 extends over 14 amino acids. CDR1 SGHRS and CDR2 YFSETQ come from the germline V gene. Combining the CDR3 with reference TRBV5-1 and TRBJ2-5 gives the whole variable domain KAGVTQTPRYLIKTRGQQVTLSCSPISGHRSVSWYQQTPGQGLQFLFEYFSETQRNKGNFPGRFSGRQFSNSRSEMNVSTLELGDSALYLCASSGTSGTETQNFGPGTRLLVL.

The V and J genes are TRBV27 and TRBJ1-6; 9 bases line up with TRBD1. The CDR3 totals 15 residues. Per germline, CDR1 MNHEY and CDR2 SMNVEV (reference sequence). V gave up 6 bases and J gave up 5 bases; unmatched junction bases: 5. The CDR3 nucleotides are TGTGCCAGCAGAGCCGGGACAGGGAATAATTCACCCCTCCACTTT. Encoded protein: CASRAGTGNNSPLHF.

This clonotype was counted a few times. The rearrangement joins TRBV6-1 to TRBJ1-1, with 8 bases fitting TRBD1. CDR1 and CDR2 from the germline V gene are MNHNS and SASEGT. The CDR3 runs to 13 residues. V lost 9 bases to trimming and J lost 2 bases; unmatched junction nucleotides: 5. The CDR3 protein is CASSTGENTEAFF. Here the CDR3 DNA reads TGTGCCAGTTCGACAGGGGAAAACACTGAAGCTTTCTTT.

This clonotype was seen a few times. V gene TRBV7-2 combines with J gene TRBJ2-1, with a weak D call TRBD2 (6 bases). Germline CDR1 and CDR2: SGHTA and FQGNSA. The CDR3 length is 17 residues. The V end lost 2 bases, the J end lost 1 base, and 15 bases lay between the germline ends. The DNA for the CDR3 is TGTGCCAGCAGCTTAACCCTGGGACTCTCTTCCTACAATGAGCAGTTCTTC. Protein product: CASSLTLGLSSYNEQFF.

This clonotype was observed many times. The chain joins TRBV20-1 to TRBJ2-7; TRBD1 aligns across 7 bases. Trimming at V came to 7 bases and at J to 0 bases, leaving 0 bases not matched to a gene. CDR3 length: 11 amino acids. Germline V gene lookup returns CDR1 DFQATT and CDR2 SNEGSKA (reference sequence). The CDR3 DNA reads TGCAGTGGGACAGGCTCCTACGAGCAGTACTTC. Its protein product is CSGTGSYEQYF.

This rearrangement joins TRBV10-3 to TRBJ1-5, with D possibly TRBD1 on 5 matching bases. This CDR3 has 16 residues. Deletions cut 4 bases from V and 6 bases from J, with 19 bases between. Germline V CDR1 and CDR2: ENHRY, SYGVKD. CDR3 DNA sequence: TGTGCCATCAGTGGGGGGAGAGTCGTTCGGGGTCAGCCCCAGCATTTT. It specifies CAISGGRVVRGQPQHF.

In DNA, the CDR3 is TGTGCCAGCAGCCGAAAAATCTACGAGCAGTACTTC. Encoded protein: CASSRKIYEQYF. The rearrangement uses TRBV28 and TRBJ2-7, with D unclear. Germline CDR1 and CDR2: MDHEN and SYDVKM. The CDR3 consists of 12 residues. Trimming removed 6 bases from V and 3 bases from J, with 9 bases in between.

In its sample, this clonotype was seen a few times. The gene calls are TRBV7-2 and TRBJ2-5, with D tentatively TRBD1 (6 bases). V dropped 2 bases and J dropped 1 base, with 8 bases sitting between them. CDR1 is SGHTA, CDR2 FQGNSA, per germline. CDR3 size: 14 residues. The CDR3 loop is CASSLRGFQETQYF. CDR3 nucleotides: TGTGCCAGCAGCTTAAGGGGGTTCCAAGAGACCCAGTACTTC.